Given below is one TCR beta chain in context. This sample is part of a study of technical replicates of blood from several donors. The data were produced by immunoSEQ multiplex PCR, yet TCRdb's version contains in-frame clones alone and is incomplete. Of around 79,000 clones listed, 94% were seen once; the top ten hold approximately 0.39%. CDR1 and CDR2 from the germline V gene are GTSNPN and SVGIG (reference sequence). V trimming: 7 bases; J trimming: 5 bases; junction bases outside the gene matches: 7. The CDR3 runs to 13 residues. The specimen was T cells isolated from PBMCs. This TCR was recovered from a human donor in good health. The V and J genes are TRBV30 and TRBJ2-3, with TRBD1 matching over 9 bases. The CDR3 nucleotides read TGTGCCTCGAACAGGGGGCGCATAGATACGCAGTATTTT. It specifies CASNRGRIDTQYF.